This T cell receptor beta chain was retrieved from a study of regulatory T cells in long-lasting Graves disease. This sample's time point: newly diagnosed GD, antithyroid drugs for less than 3 months. TCR sequences were obtained from RNA taken from PBMCs. Peripheral blood, 7.5 to 9 milliliters of it, was drawn into EDTA tubes. The CDR3 contains 16 residues. The V and J ends lost 2 bases and 0 bases respectively, with 11 bases between them. CDR1 and CDR2 from the germline V gene are SGHTA and FQGNSA. Combining iRepertoire HTBI primers with Arm-PCR of CDR3 regions, the authors built TCR beta libraries. TCRdb re-analysed the multiplex PCR reads in MiXCR, keeping a single row per CDR3 protein. The table has 250,000 to 300,000 distinct CDR3 sequences, roughly 18% seen once. This sample also appeared in a second study, on T cells in Graves' hyperthyroidism and ophthalmopathy.

The V and J genes are TRBV7-2 and TRBJ2-1; D not certain. This sequence originates from a woman aged 25 to 39 with Graves disease. Material: peripheral blood mononuclear cells (PBMCs), obtained at new diagnosis, from a patient treated with antithyroid drugs. CDR3 region: CASSLSPVISYNEQFF. The CDR3 DNA reads TGTGCCAGCAGCTTATCTCCGGTGATCTCCTACAATGAGCAGTTCTTC.